These T cell receptor beta chains were read from a single sample in a study of OX40 agonist ivuxolimab in advanced cancers. Assay: immunoSEQ multiplex PCR; the TCRdb copy retains only in-frame clones and omits some. This table has 50,000 to 75,000 clones, more than 85% appearing once. The sequencing used CD4+ or CD8+ T cells sorted from blood, collected in a trial of the OX40 agonist ivuxolimab. Every receptor here comes from an adult with an advanced solid tumor such as melanoma, head and neck, liver or kidney cancer. The CDR3 runs from the conserved cysteine through the conserved F or W. The order of the fields is CDR3 protein, CDR3 DNA, J gene, clone size, D gene, V gene, CDR3 length. A D gene is named only where the DNA matches it firmly. Some rows have no size entry. The others give once, few or many, or a class for an expanded clone.

CASSPQITDTIYF TGTGCCAGCTCACCACAGATAACGGACACCATATATTTT TRBJ1-3 NA NA TRBV18 13
CASSLIGTVANTGELFF TGCGCCAGCAGCTTGATTGGGACAGTCGCGAACACCGGGGAGCTGTTTTTT TRBJ2-2 NA TRBD1 TRBV5-1 17
CASSLSLTGYNEQFF TGTGCCAGCTCCCTTTCTTTGACAGGGTACAATGAGCAGTTCTTC TRBJ2-1 NA TRBD1 TRBV18 15
CASSESMLGNTEAFF TGCGCCAGCAGTGAGTCGATGCTAGGGAACACTGAAGCTTTCTTT TRBJ1-1 NA NA TRBV10-1 15
CASSIGQGPYGYTF TGTGCCAGCAGCATAGGACAGGGCCCCTATGGCTACACCTTC TRBJ1-2 few TRBD1 TRBV5-4 14
CASSLGRGGGYGYTF TGCGCCAGCAGCTTGGGGAGGGGCGGAGGCTATGGCTACACCTTC TRBJ1-2 NA NA TRBV5-1 15
CASRRTSGYEQYF TGTGCCAGCAGGCGGACTAGCGGGTACGAGCAGTACTTC TRBJ2-7 few TRBD2 TRBV2 13
CASSPGHLSGNTIYF TGTGCCAGCAGCCCCGGACACCTCTCTGGAAACACCATATATTTT TRBJ1-3 NA NA TRBV7-2 15
CSVKQRDEQYF TGCAGTGTTAAACAGCGGGACGAGCAGTACTTC TRBJ2-7 NA NA TRBV20-1 11
CASTPGGTSTDTQYF TGTGCCAGCACCCCTGGAGGTACTAGCACAGATACGCAGTATTTT TRBJ2-3 NA NA TRBV28 15
CASSQPRDRGLLGYTF TGCGCCAGCAGCCAACCCCGGGACAGGGGGTTACTCGGCTACACCTTC TRBJ1-2 NA TRBD1 TRBV4-1 16
CASSRRQGVATNEKLFF TGTGCCAGCAGCCGCCGACAGGGAGTCGCAACTAATGAAAAACTGTTTTTT TRBJ1-4 NA TRBD1 TRBV7-6 17
CASSGQALNEKLFF TGCGCCAGCAGCGGACAGGCCCTTAATGAAAAACTGTTTTTT TRBJ1-4 NA TRBD1 TRBV5-1 14
CASSQDQAGRGTEAFF TGCGCCAGCAGCCAAGATCAGGCGGGGCGCGGCACTGAAGCTTTCTTT TRBJ1-1 NA NA TRBV4-1 16
CASSYSGRGAGYTF TGTGCCAGCAGTTACTCGGGCAGGGGGGCTGGCTACACCTTC TRBJ1-2 NA TRBD1 TRBV6-5 14
CASSGDRGLYQPQHF TGTGCCAGCAGCGGGGACAGGGGGCTCTATCAGCCCCAGCATTTT TRBJ1-5 NA TRBD1 TRBV5-8 15
CASSRRGSDQPQHF TGTGCCAGCAGCCGCCGGGGCTCGGATCAGCCCCAGCATTTT TRBJ1-5 NA NA TRBV5-6 14
CASSLVARGITEAFF TGTGCCAGCAGCTTGGTGGCCAGGGGTATCACTGAAGCTTTCTTT TRBJ1-1 once NA TRBV5-5 15
CASSPEGRRDGYTF TGCGCCAGCAGCCCAGAGGGGAGACGGGATGGCTACACCTTC TRBJ1-2 once NA TRBV4-1 14
CASSHGGQGRNYGYTF TGTGCCAGCAGCCACGGCGGACAGGGCCGCAACTATGGCTACACCTTC TRBJ1-2 NA TRBD1 TRBV4-2 16
CASSFSGLAGSPGLEQYF TGTGCCAGCAGTTTTTCGGGACTAGCGGGCTCCCCAGGACTCGAGCAGTACTTC TRBJ2-7 NA TRBD2 TRBV28 18
CAWSLAILETQYF TGTGCCTGGAGTCTAGCTATTCTAGAGACCCAGTACTTC TRBJ2-5 NA NA TRBV30 13
CASSLGGTNPYEQYF TGTGCCAGCAGCTTGGGGGGGACTAACCCCTACGAGCAGTACTTC TRBJ2-7 few TRBD2 TRBV7-8 15
CASSLDNGGTEAFF TGCGCCAGCAGCCTCGACAACGGGGGGACTGAAGCTTTCTTT TRBJ1-1 NA NA TRBV5-1 14
CASSIGTGGSYNEQFF TGTGCCAGCAGCATAGGAACAGGGGGCTCTTACAATGAGCAGTTCTTC TRBJ2-1 NA TRBD1 TRBV11-3 16
CSVVPVAGAQETQYF TGCAGCGTTGTCCCAGTAGCGGGGGCACAAGAGACCCAGTACTTC TRBJ2-5 NA TRBD2 TRBV29-1 15
CASSFPLGAGDNEQFF TGCGCCAGCAGCTTCCCCCTCGGGGCAGGGGACAATGAGCAGTTCTTC TRBJ2-1 NA NA TRBV5-1 16
CASSPPNGETQYF TGTGCCAGCTCACCACCGAACGGAGAGACCCAGTACTTC TRBJ2-5 NA NA TRBV18 13
CASSTRTGLGYTF TGTGCCAGCAGTACAAGGACAGGGCTTGGCTACACCTTC TRBJ1-2 once TRBD1 TRBV6-1 13
CASSLRTGYEGAGNTIYF TGTGCCAGCTCACTACGGACAGGTTATGAGGGGGCCGGAAACACCATATATTTT TRBJ1-3 NA TRBD1 TRBV18 18
CASSPTTGMAGANVLTF TGTGCCAGCTCACCCACGACAGGGATGGCTGGGGCCAACGTCCTGACTTTC TRBJ2-6 NA TRBD1 TRBV18 17
CASRGKGGTGELFF TGTGCCAGCAGGGGGAAAGGGGGCACCGGGGAGCTGTTTTTT TRBJ2-2 NA NA TRBV2 14
CASSQVAGTGGYEQYF TGTGCCAGCAGCCAAGTCGCCGGGACAGGGGGTTACGAGCAGTACTTC TRBJ2-7 NA TRBD1 TRBV14 16
CASSLDPPGVPYEQYF TGCGCCAGCAGCTTGGACCCTCCGGGGGTCCCCTACGAGCAGTACTTC TRBJ2-7 NA NA TRBV5-1 16
CASSLSGRVPDTQYF TGTGCCAGCAGTTTATCGGGCAGGGTCCCAGATACGCAGTATTTT TRBJ2-3 NA NA TRBV27 15
CASSEEARGDGKGNTIYF TGTGCCAGCAGTGAAGAGGCTAGGGGGGATGGAAAAGGAAACACCATATATTTT TRBJ1-3 NA NA TRBV6-1 18
CASSPMDRVGETQYF TGTGCCAGCAGCCCTATGGACAGGGTTGGAGAGACCCAGTACTTC TRBJ2-5 NA TRBD1 TRBV7-9 15
CASSEALPGQGRGTEAFF TGTGCCAGCAGTGAAGCGCTTCCTGGACAGGGGAGGGGGACTGAAGCTTTCTTT TRBJ1-1 NA TRBD1 TRBV6-1 18
CASSRGGLATQETQYF TGTGCCAGCAGTCGTGGGGGACTAGCGACCCAAGAGACCCAGTACTTC TRBJ2-5 NA TRBD2 TRBV28 16
CASSLRTGLNYGYTF TGTGCCAGCAGCTTAAGGACAGGCCTAAACTATGGCTACACCTTC TRBJ1-2 NA TRBD1 TRBV7-2 15
CASTVIRYEQYF TGTGCCAGCACCGTAATTCGGTACGAGCAGTACTTC TRBJ2-7 NA NA TRBV2 12
CASNWGRVSVGYTF TGCGCCAGCAATTGGGGCAGGGTATCGGTTGGCTACACCTTC TRBJ1-2 NA NA TRBV10-2 14